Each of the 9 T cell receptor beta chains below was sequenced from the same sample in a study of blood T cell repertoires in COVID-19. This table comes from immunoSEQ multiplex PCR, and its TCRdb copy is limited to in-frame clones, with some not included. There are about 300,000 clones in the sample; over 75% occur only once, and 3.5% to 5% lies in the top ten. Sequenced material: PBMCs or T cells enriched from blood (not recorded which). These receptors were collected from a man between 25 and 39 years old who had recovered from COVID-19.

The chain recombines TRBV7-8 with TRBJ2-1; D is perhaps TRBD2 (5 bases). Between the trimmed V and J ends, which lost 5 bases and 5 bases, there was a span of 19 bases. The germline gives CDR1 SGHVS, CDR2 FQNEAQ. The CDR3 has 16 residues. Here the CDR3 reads CASSPSIGLVNNEQFF. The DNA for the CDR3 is TGTGCCAGCAGCCCTAGCATCGGACTGGTCAACAATGAGCAGTTCTTC. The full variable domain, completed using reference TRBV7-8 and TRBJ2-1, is GAGVSQSPRYKVAKRGQDVALRCDPISGHVSLFWYQQALGQGPEFLTYFQNEAQLDKSGLPSDRFFAERPEGSVSTLKIQRTQQEDSAVYLCASSPSIGLVNNEQFFGPGTRLTVL.

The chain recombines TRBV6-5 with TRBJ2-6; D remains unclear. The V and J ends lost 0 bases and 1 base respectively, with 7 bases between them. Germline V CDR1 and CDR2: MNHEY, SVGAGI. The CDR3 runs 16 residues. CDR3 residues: CASSYSASSGANVLTF. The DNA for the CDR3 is TGTGCCAGCAGTTACTCGGCATCATCTGGGGCCAACGTCCTGACTTTC.

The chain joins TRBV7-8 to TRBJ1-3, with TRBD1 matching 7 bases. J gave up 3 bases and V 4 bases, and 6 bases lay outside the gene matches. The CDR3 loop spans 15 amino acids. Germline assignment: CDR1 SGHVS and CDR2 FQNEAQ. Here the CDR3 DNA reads TGTGCCAGCAGCTCCCCCGGGACAGATGGAAACACCATATATTTT. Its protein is CASSSPGTDGNTIYF.

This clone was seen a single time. CDR3 sequence: CASSPPGGLDEKLFF. CDR3 DNA: TGTGCCAGCTCACCACCCGGGGGGCTCGATGAAAAACTGTTTTTT. V usage is TRBV18 and J usage is TRBJ1-4; D possibly corresponds to TRBD1 (6 bases). Germline-derived CDR1 and CDR2 are KGHSH and LQKENI. This CDR3 has 15 residues. Trimming removed 0 bases at V and 6 bases at J, with 11 bases between.

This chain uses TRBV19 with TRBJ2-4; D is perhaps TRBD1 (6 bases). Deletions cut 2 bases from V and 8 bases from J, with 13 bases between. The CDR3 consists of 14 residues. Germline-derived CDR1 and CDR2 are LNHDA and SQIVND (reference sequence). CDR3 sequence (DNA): TGTGCCAGTAGTATAAAACAGGGTGCCGACATTCAGTACTTC. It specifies CASSIKQGADIQYF.

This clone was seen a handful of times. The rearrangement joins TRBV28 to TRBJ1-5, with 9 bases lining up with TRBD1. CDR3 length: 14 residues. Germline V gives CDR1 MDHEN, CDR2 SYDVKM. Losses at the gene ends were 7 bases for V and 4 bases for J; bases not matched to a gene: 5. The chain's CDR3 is CASILGQGNQPQHF. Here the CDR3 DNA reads TGTGCCAGCATCCTAGGACAGGGGAATCAGCCCCAGCATTTT.

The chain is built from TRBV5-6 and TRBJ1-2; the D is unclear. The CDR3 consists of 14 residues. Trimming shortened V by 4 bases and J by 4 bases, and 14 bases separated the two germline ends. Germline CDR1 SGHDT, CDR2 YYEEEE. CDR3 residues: CASSAMLRSYGYTF. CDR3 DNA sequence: TGTGCCAGCAGCGCGATGCTGCGCTCCTATGGCTACACCTTC.

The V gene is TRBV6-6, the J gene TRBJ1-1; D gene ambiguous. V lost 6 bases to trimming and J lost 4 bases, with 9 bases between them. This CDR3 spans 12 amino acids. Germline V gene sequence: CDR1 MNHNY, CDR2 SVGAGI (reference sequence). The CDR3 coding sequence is TGTGCCAGCAGGTTGGGAGCCACTGAAGCTTTCTTT. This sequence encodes CASRLGATEAFF.

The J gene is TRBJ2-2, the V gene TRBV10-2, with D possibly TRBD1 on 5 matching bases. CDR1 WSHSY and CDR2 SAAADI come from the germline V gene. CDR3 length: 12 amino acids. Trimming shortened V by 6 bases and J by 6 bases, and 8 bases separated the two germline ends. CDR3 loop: CASRKGPGELFF. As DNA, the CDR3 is TGCGCCAGCAGGAAGGGGCCCGGGGAGCTGTTTTTT.